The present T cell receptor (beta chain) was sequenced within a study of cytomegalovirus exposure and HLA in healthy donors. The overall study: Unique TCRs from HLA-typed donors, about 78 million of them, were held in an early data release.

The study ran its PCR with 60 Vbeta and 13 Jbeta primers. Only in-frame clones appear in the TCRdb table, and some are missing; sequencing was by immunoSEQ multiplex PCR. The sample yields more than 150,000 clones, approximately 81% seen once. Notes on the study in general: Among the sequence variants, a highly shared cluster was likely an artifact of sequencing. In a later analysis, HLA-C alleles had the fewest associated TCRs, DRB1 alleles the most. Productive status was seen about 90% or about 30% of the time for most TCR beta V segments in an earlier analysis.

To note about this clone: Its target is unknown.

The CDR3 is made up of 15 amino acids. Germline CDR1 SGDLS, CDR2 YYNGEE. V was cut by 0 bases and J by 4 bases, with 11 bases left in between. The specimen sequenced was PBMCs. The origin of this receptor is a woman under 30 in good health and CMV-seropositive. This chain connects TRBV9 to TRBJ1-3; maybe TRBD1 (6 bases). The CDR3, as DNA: TGTGCCAGCAGCGTAGGACAGGACCCCGGAAACACCATATATTTT. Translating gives CASSVGQDPGNTIYF.